The table lists the clone carrying this TCR beta chain with many counts. Arm-PCR of CDR3 regions with iRepertoire HTBI primers generated TCR beta libraries. One entry per CDR3 protein results from TCRdb running MiXCR on the multiplex PCR reads. The repertoire holds some 330,000 distinct CDR3 sequences, with about 10% as singletons. This sample's time point: newly diagnosed GD, antithyroid drugs for less than 3 months. Isolated PBMC RNA provided the starting material for the TCR library. This specimen comes from a study of regulatory T cells in long-lasting Graves disease. V lost 7 bases, J lost 4 bases, and 19 bases lay in between. CDR3 length equals 15 residues. Looked up from germline, CDR1 is SNHLY and CDR2 is FYNNEI. The same data also contributed to another study, on T cells in Graves' hyperthyroidism and ophthalmopathy. Per that paper: Among clonotypes expanded in thyroid above 0.001, most were also found in blood.

The chain has TRBV2 and TRBJ1-2; D call uncertain. This receptor was obtained from a woman younger than 30 with Graves disease. The sample was peripheral blood mononuclear cells (PBMCs), taken at new diagnosis, from a patient treated with antithyroid drugs. Here the CDR3 reads CASNPIGSTGYGYTF. In DNA form, the CDR3 reads TGTGCCAGCAATCCAATTGGGAGTACGGGCTATGGCTACACCTTC.